This T cell receptor beta chain appears in the sequencing data of a study of CD8+ T cells in alopecia areata. Whole-study results and caveats: Mice showed TCR sharing more clearly than patients did, possibly owing to HLA. Resident alphabeta T-cell populations of normal skin are likewise subject to sequencing in scalp samples.

Following RNA extraction, reverse transcription yielded cDNA that acted as the sequencing template. Sequencing was performed with immunoSEQ multiplex PCR; in TCRdb, only in-frame clones are kept and a portion is missing. Of 150,000 to 200,000 clones listed, about three fifths are singletons. The CDR3 covers 13 residues. The V gene's germline CDR1 is ENHRY and CDR2 SYGVKD. Unmatched junction bases numbered 10, after V lost 11 bases and J lost 5 bases. Concerning this clone itself: The antigen remains undetermined.

The sequence was obtained from a human donor in good health. The chain recombines TRBV10-3 with TRBJ2-3; 7 bases fit TRBD2. The sequenced sample consisted of CD4+ T cells sorted from blood. The CDR3 region is CAASGGGGDTQYF. DNA of the CDR3: TGTGCCGCCTCAGGCGGCGGGGGAGATACGCAGTATTTT.